The 30 T cell receptor beta chains listed next were all sequenced from one sample in a study of blood T cell repertoires in COVID-19. Here immunoSEQ multiplex PCR was the method, and the copy in TCRdb shows in-frame clones only, minus some. This sample has under 65,000 clones, with 81% found just once. What was sequenced was peripheral blood. All receptors derive from an older woman with acute or convalescent COVID-19.

This rearrangement joins TRBV5-4 to TRBJ2-7; 8 positions match TRBD1. The CDR3 loop spans 13 amino acids. CDR1 is SGHNT, CDR2 YYREEE, per germline (reference sequence). V lost 4 bases and J lost 5; bases outside the gene matches: 5. The CDR3 DNA reads as TGTGCCAGCAGCCAGGGACAGGAAGACGAGCAGTACTTC. It codes for CASSQGQEDEQYF.

The chain is built from TRBV19 and TRBJ1-1; perhaps TRBD1 as D (5 bases). Germline-derived CDR1 and CDR2 are LNHDA and SQIVND (reference sequence). This CDR3 is built from 15 residues. Trimming removed 6 bases from V and 0 bases from J, with 14 bases in between. The CDR3 sequence is CASRDPRGMNTEAFF. The CDR3 coding sequence is TGTGCCAGTAGGGACCCTAGGGGTATGAACACTGAAGCTTTCTTT.

The chain uses TRBV30 and TRBJ2-7, with D maybe TRBD2 (6 bases). Germline assignment: CDR1 GTSNPN and CDR2 SVGIG (reference sequence). Trimming removed 1 base from V and 6 bases from J, with 19 bases in between. This CDR3 comprises 15 residues. CDR3 sequence: CAWSDSHGGVVEQYF. The CDR3 DNA sequence: TGTGCCTGGAGTGACTCACACGGGGGTGTGGTCGAGCAGTACTTC.

The chain joins TRBV5-1 to TRBJ1-2; 7 nucleotides match TRBD1. The J segment lost 4 bases and the V segment lost 4 bases, leaving 10 bases of the junction unmatched. The CDR3 has 15 residues. Per germline, CDR1 SGHRS and CDR2 YFSETQ. Written as DNA, the CDR3 is TGCGCCAGCAGCCCCAATACCGGGACAGCCTATGGCTACACCTTC. Amino acids: CASSPNTGTAYGYTF. Supplemented by reference TRBV5-1 and TRBJ1-2, the full variable domain reads KAGVTQTPRYLIKTRGQQVTLSCSPISGHRSVSWYQQTPGQGLQFLFEYFSETQRNKGNFPGRFSGRQFSNSRSEMNVSTLELGDSALYLCASSPNTGTAYGYTFGSGTRLTVV.

Regarding this clone: Its ends do not fully match the called genes, so a read error is possible. The chain uses TRBV15 and TRBJ2-7; D gene ambiguous. The CDR3 sequence is 15 residues long. Germline CDR1 is LNHNV and CDR2 is YYDKDF (reference sequence). The DNA of the CDR3 is TGTGCCACCGGCAGAGTTCCACAGCCGCGTTACGAGCAGTACTTC. Protein: CATGRVPQPRYEQYF.

The genes are TRBV19 and TRBJ2-2; 8 bases are shared with TRBD1. There are 16 residues in the CDR3. Germline trimming cut 7 bases from V and 4 bases from J; bases unmatched to any gene: 11. Germline V gives CDR1 LNHDA, CDR2 SQIVND (reference sequence). This CDR3 reads CASTPRDRRRTGELFF. The CDR3 DNA follows: TGTGCCAGTACCCCCCGGGACAGGCGCCGCACCGGGGAGCTGTTTTTT.

The table lists this clone with a few counts. The chain joins TRBV7-8 to TRBJ1-6; 9 bases fit TRBD1. Germline V lookup: CDR1 SGHVS, CDR2 FQNEAQ. V was clipped by 0 bases and J by 5 bases; unmatched bases: 2. There are 16 residues in the CDR3. The CDR3 coding sequence is TGTGCCAGCAGCTTAGCGAGGACAGGGGATAATTCACCCCTCCACTTT. The encoded protein is CASSLARTGDNSPLHF.

This clone occurred once. The rearrangement joins TRBV24-1 to TRBJ1-1; no clear D. Germline assignment: CDR1 KGHDR and CDR2 SFDVKD. The CDR3 has 13 residues. V lost 7 bases and J 0 bases, leaving 8 bases between the germline ends. CDR3 protein: CATSNTMNTEAFF. The CDR3 DNA reads TGTGCCACCAGCAACACCATGAACACTGAAGCTTTCTTT.

J is TRBJ1-4 and V is TRBV5-1; D not certain. This CDR3 has 15 residues. Germline V gene sequence: CDR1 SGHRS, CDR2 YFSETQ. V lost 0 bases, J lost 0 bases, and 6 bases lay in between. CDR3 sequence (DNA): TGCGCCAGCAGCTTGGGTAGCTCAACTAATGAAAAACTGTTTTTT. Protein product: CASSLGSSTNEKLFF.

The chain has TRBV5-6 and TRBJ1-1; maybe TRBD1 (6 bases). CDR1 SGHDT and CDR2 YYEEEE come from the germline V gene. This CDR3 comprises 14 residues. V was cut by 4 bases and J by 3 bases, with 13 bases left in between. The CDR3 region is CASSQWTAHTEAFF. Written as DNA, the CDR3 is TGTGCCAGCAGCCAATGGACAGCCCACACTGAAGCTTTCTTT.

The chain links TRBV5-1 to TRBJ1-1; D is perhaps TRBD1 (5 bases). The CDR3 spans 14 residues. Per germline, CDR1 SGHRS and CDR2 YFSETQ. The V end lost 4 bases, the J end lost 10 bases, and 20 bases lay between the germline ends. CDR3 DNA: TGCGCCAGCAGCAACAACGCGGGGGTAGATGGAGCTTTCTTT. This sequence encodes CASSNNAGVDGAFF.

The genes are TRBV7-6 and TRBJ1-1, with D possibly being TRBD1 (6 bases). The CDR3 totals 13 residues. Trimming took off 5 bases at V and 1 base at J, with 8 bases between the two ends. Germline V gene lookup returns CDR1 SGHVS and CDR2 FNYEAQ. The CDR3 region has the DNA TGTGCCAGCAGCCAGGGACAGAACACTGAAGCTTTCTTT. Protein: CASSQGQNTEAFF.

This clone was counted a few times. The chain is built from TRBV5-1 and TRBJ1-2; 9 bases line up with TRBD1. V was pared by 2 bases and J by 7 bases, with 9 bases of the junction left unmatched. The germline CDR1 and CDR2 sequences are SGHRS and YFSETQ. This CDR3 comprises 15 residues. The CDR3 nucleotides are TGCGCCAGCAGCTTAAACGAAGGACAGGGGCTTGGCTACACCTTC. Translating it yields CASSLNEGQGLGYTF. The variable domain in full, completed from reference TRBV5-1 and TRBJ1-2, reads KAGVTQTPRYLIKTRGQQVTLSCSPISGHRSVSWYQQTPGQGLQFLFEYFSETQRNKGNFPGRFSGRQFSNSRSEMNVSTLELGDSALYLCASSLNEGQGLGYTFGSGTRLTVV.

The V gene is TRBV28, the J gene TRBJ1-6, with 7 nucleotides matching TRBD1. Germline V lookup: CDR1 MDHEN, CDR2 SYDVKM. V trimming: 6 bases; J trimming: 8 bases; junction bases outside the gene matches: 10. The CDR3 runs to 15 residues. CDR3 protein: CASRGFDRAYSPLHF. For the CDR3, the DNA is TGTGCCAGCAGAGGATTTGACAGGGCGTATTCACCCCTCCACTTT.

This rearrangement joins TRBV3-1 (or the pseudogene TRBV3-2) to TRBJ1-2, with a weak D call TRBD1 (5 bases). This CDR3 has 13 amino acids. V was trimmed by 2 bases and J by 8 bases, leaving 12 bases between them. Germline V gene lookup returns CDR1 LGHDT and CDR2 YNNKEL (reference sequence). The CDR3, as DNA: TGTGCCAGCAGCCAATCTCGGGAGGGGGGCTACACCTTC. It encodes CASSQSREGGYTF.

V and J are TRBV3-1 (or the pseudogene TRBV3-2) and TRBJ2-3; maybe TRBD1 (6 bases). CDR3 length equals 14 residues. Germline lookup yields CDR1 LGHDT and CDR2 YNNKEL (reference sequence). V was clipped by 2 bases and J by 3 bases, with 9 bases between them. The CDR3 region has the DNA TGTGCCAGCAGCCAACTTACAGGGACAGATACGCAGTATTTT. It encodes CASSQLTGTDTQYF.

The chain joins TRBV6-5 to TRBJ1-6; TRBD1 matches at 9 bases. Trimming took 6 bases from V and 9 from J; bases not matched to a gene: 6. The CDR3 extends over 14 amino acids. Germline assignment: CDR1 MNHEY and CDR2 SVGAGI. The CDR3: CASSGGTGSSPLHF. The CDR3 DNA reads TGTGCCAGCAGCGGTGGGACAGGGAGTTCACCCCTCCACTTT.

The V call is TRBV6-5, the J call TRBJ2-2; 7 bases agree with TRBD1. The CDR3 covers 15 residues. Germline V gene lookup returns CDR1 MNHEY and CDR2 SVGAGI. The ends lost 0 bases at V and 7 bases at J; junction bases unmatched: 5. CDR3 sequence (DNA): TGTGCCAGCAGTTACTCAACAGGGGATTTCGGGGAGCTGTTTTTT. Translated, it gives CASSYSTGDFGELFF.

The chain uses TRBV28 and TRBJ1-1; D may be TRBD1 (6 bases). CDR3 length: 13 residues. The germline CDR1 and CDR2 sequences are MDHEN and SYDVKM. The V and J ends lost 3 bases and 11 bases respectively, with 16 bases between them. The CDR3 sequence is CASSLPTGFKAFF. The CDR3, as DNA: TGTGCCAGCAGTTTGCCCACAGGGTTCAAGGCTTTCTTT.

V usage is TRBV19 and J usage is TRBJ1-6, with 9 bases identical to TRBD1. The ends lost 6 bases at V and 4 bases at J; junction bases unmatched: 7. The CDR3 has 16 residues. The germline gives CDR1 LNHDA, CDR2 SQIVND (reference sequence). CDR3 nucleotides: TGTGCCAGTAGCCTTTTGGGACAGGGATATAATTCACCCCTCCACTTT. Encoded protein: CASSLLGQGYNSPLHF.

This chain links TRBV3-1 (or the pseudogene TRBV3-2) with TRBJ2-3; 8 nucleotides agree with TRBD2. V trimming: 6 bases; J trimming: 1 base; junction bases outside the gene matches: 3. Germline CDR1 reads LGHDT; CDR2 reads YNNKEL (reference sequence). The CDR3 runs 14 residues. The CDR3 coding sequence is TGTGCCAGCAGTATTAGCGGGGGCACAGATACGCAGTATTTT. It is translated as CASSISGGTDTQYF.

By sample fraction, this clone is medium-sized (0.01 to 0.1%). This chain uses TRBV7-7 with TRBJ2-2; possibly TRBD1 for D (5 bases). V lost 1 base, J lost 11 bases, and 8 bases lay in between. This CDR3 comprises 12 residues. CDR1 and CDR2 (germline): SSHAT, FNYEAQ (reference sequence). CDR3 residues: CASSLEGSELFF. The CDR3 coding sequence is TGTGCCAGCAGCTTAGAGGGGTCCGAGCTGTTTTTT.

This chain links TRBV3-1 (or the pseudogene TRBV3-2) with TRBJ1-1; 7 bases are shared with TRBD1. CDR1 and CDR2 from the germline V gene are LGHDT and YNNKEL (reference sequence). The CDR3 contains 16 residues. With V trimmed by 4 bases and J by 0 bases, 8 bases remained unmatched. CDR3 nucleotides: TGTGCCAGCAGCCTTTCGACAGGGTTGATGAACACTGAAGCTTTCTTT. Translated, it gives CASSLSTGLMNTEAFF.

The chain employs TRBV5-5 and TRBJ2-7; D is perhaps TRBD2 (6 bases). Germline-derived CDR1 and CDR2 are SGHKS and YYEKEE (reference sequence). The CDR3 is 15 amino acids. V was clipped by 2 bases and J by 0 bases, with 12 bases between them. CDR3 in DNA: TGTGCCAGCAGCTTAGGCGGGGCTAGCTCCTACGAGCAGTACTTC. It translates to CASSLGGASSYEQYF.

This clone has just one count. This rearrangement joins TRBV3-1 (or the pseudogene TRBV3-2) to TRBJ1-5; D gene unclear. CDR3 length equals 15 residues. Germline CDR1 LGHDT, CDR2 YNNKEL (reference sequence). V shed 1 base and J shed 1 base, with 8 bases lying between them. CDR3 sequence: CASSQGAGSNQPQHF. The CDR3 DNA reads as TGTGCCAGCAGCCAAGGGGCGGGGAGCAATCAGCCCCAGCATTTT.

The J gene is TRBJ1-1, the V gene TRBV5-1; tentatively, D is TRBD1 (5 bases). The CDR3 totals 16 residues. CDR1 is SGHRS and CDR2 is YFSETQ in the germline V gene. V was trimmed by 3 bases and J by 1 base, leaving 16 bases between them. The CDR3, as DNA: TGCGCCAGCAGCTCGCGTTTGCCAGGGTCGAACACTGAAGCTTTCTTT. Translated: CASSSRLPGSNTEAFF. Using reference TRBV5-1 and TRBJ1-1 for the parts outside the CDR3, the full variable domain is KAGVTQTPRYLIKTRGQQVTLSCSPISGHRSVSWYQQTPGQGLQFLFEYFSETQRNKGNFPGRFSGRQFSNSRSEMNVSTLELGDSALYLCASSSRLPGSNTEAFFGQGTRLTVV.

This chain joins TRBV6-5 and TRBJ1-1; a weak D match, TRBD1 (5 bases). The CDR3 has 12 residues. Trimming left V 10 bases short and J 4 bases short, with 13 bases between. Germline lookup yields CDR1 MNHEY and CDR2 SVGAGI. CDR3 nucleotide sequence: TGTGCCACTTCGGGAGGGGCCACTGAAGCTTTCTTT. Translation: CATSGGATEAFF.

Only one count was recorded for this clone. The V and J genes are TRBV15 and TRBJ2-1, with D perhaps TRBD1 (6 bases). The CDR3 has 15 amino acids. Germline V gives CDR1 LNHNV, CDR2 YYDKDF (reference sequence). V shed 0 bases and J shed 6 bases, with 12 bases lying between them. This CDR3 reads CATSRDRGGRNEQFF. The DNA for the CDR3 is TGTGCCACCAGCAGAGATCGTGGGGGCCGCAATGAGCAGTTCTTC.

This chain uses TRBV27 with TRBJ1-1; TRBD1 aligns across 8 bases. Trimming at V came to 9 bases and at J to 1 base, leaving 7 bases not matched to a gene. This CDR3 has 14 residues. Germline CDR1 reads MNHEY; CDR2 reads SMNVEV (reference sequence). CDR3 region: CASRPGTGNTEAFF. The CDR3 DNA reads as TGTGCCAGTCGTCCCGGGACAGGGAACACTGAAGCTTTCTTT.

In nucleotides, the CDR3 is TGTGCCAGCTCATCCGTCACAGATACGCAGTATTTT. Amino acids: CASSSVTDTQYF. This rearrangement joins TRBV18 to TRBJ2-3; unclear D gene. The germline V gene has CDR1 KGHSH and CDR2 LQKENI. CDR3 length equals 12 residues. V dropped 5 bases and J dropped 2 bases, with 5 bases sitting between them.